Included here is one T cell receptor beta chain sequence, with context. No antigen is known for it. Here immunoSEQ multiplex PCR was the method, and the copy in TCRdb shows in-frame clones only, minus some. Among 120,000 or so clones listed, about 87% were seen once. The data are from a study of T cell responses to AZD1222 COVID-19 vaccine. Study in general: Second doses were pooled across both intervals (about 4 or about 12 weeks). Study-level points and caveats: The study identified only a handful of AZD1222 recipients as seropositive at baseline. Reports indicate that nearly half of spike-specific TCRs are directed at unmutated variant regions.

CDR1 and CDR2 (germline): SGHNT, YYREEE (reference sequence). The CDR3 has 16 residues. V was clipped by 4 bases and J by 0 bases, with 14 bases between them. This chain connects TRBV5-4 to TRBJ1-3; D not resolved. This clonotype originated in an adult in good health. Sequencing used peripheral blood, obtained on day 0 of AZD1222 vaccination. DNA for the CDR3: TGTGCCAGCAGCCCGGCAAAATTTTCCTCTGGAAACACCATATATTTT. This encodes CASSPAKFSSGNTIYF. Filled out from reference TRBV5-4 and TRBJ1-3, the complete variable domain reads ETGVTQSPTHLIKTRGQQVTLRCSSQSGHNTVSWYQQALGQGPQFIFQYYREEENGRGNFPPRFSGLQFPNYSSELNVNALELDDSALYLCASSPAKFSSGNTIYFGEGSWLTVV.